These 4 T cell receptor beta chains originate from one sample sequenced in a study of cytomegalovirus exposure and HLA in healthy donors. Produced via immunoSEQ multiplex PCR; TCRdb's table is partial and in-frame only. The sample consists of some 350,000 clones, approximately 90% of them appearing once. The specimen sequenced was PBMCs. These receptors all stem from a woman aged 25 to 39 in good health and CMV-seropositive.

The CDR3 bases are TGCACCAGCAGCCAACTGACTAGCGGGAGCCAAATCTACAATGAGCAGTTCTTC. It is translated as CTSSQLTSGSQIYNEQFF. The J gene is TRBJ2-1, the V gene TRBV1; whether TRBD2, the table's D call, matches the DNA was not checked. TRBV1 is designated a pseudogene. The CDR3 totals 18 residues.

The chain couples TRBV9 to TRBJ2-1; D is unclear. This CDR3 has 16 amino acids. Trimming took 0 bases from V and 0 from J, leaving 10 bases between them. Germline V gene sequence: CDR1 SGDLS, CDR2 YYNGEE. Here the CDR3 DNA reads TGTGCCAGCAGCGTAGCATGGAGCGCCTCCTACAATGAGCAGTTCTTC. Residues: CASSVAWSASYNEQFF.

V and J are TRBV4-2 and TRBJ1-2; D might be TRBD1 (6 bases). V was clipped by 0 bases and J by 2 bases, with 10 bases between them. The CDR3 spans 15 residues. Per the germline V gene, CDR1 is LGHNA and CDR2 is YNFKEQ. The CDR3 reads CASSQEQGQNYGYTF. CDR3 nucleotide sequence: TGTGCCAGCAGCCAAGAACAGGGTCAGAACTATGGCTACACCTTC.

This chain connects TRBV19 to TRBJ2-1; D is perhaps TRBD1 (5 bases). The V and J ends lost 4 bases and 5 bases respectively, with 12 bases between them. The germline V gene has CDR1 LNHDA and CDR2 SQIVND (reference sequence). The CDR3 spans 14 residues. This chain's CDR3 is CASSRGEINNEQFF. For the CDR3, the DNA is TGTGCCAGTAGTAGGGGCGAGATAAACAATGAGCAGTTCTTC.